This paragraph reports one TCR beta chain. Its antigen is unknown. Primers for the PCR totalled 60 Vbeta and 13 Jbeta. The protocol was immunoSEQ multiplex PCR, while the TCRdb copy is restricted to in-frame clones and leaves out a portion. The repertoire consists of roughly 230,000 clones, with more than 70% occurring once and the leading ten covering 0.4% to 0.6%. Germline CDR1 is SGDLS and CDR2 is YYNGEE. The CDR3 is made up of 16 amino acids. V lost 4 bases, J lost 2 bases, and 5 bases stayed unmatched. These data belong to a study of cytomegalovirus exposure and HLA in healthy donors. Study results and caveats: Productive rates of about 90% or about 30% were seen for most TCR beta V segments in an earlier analysis. With later analysis, a missense DCLRE1C variant became linked to TCR beta V- and J-gene trimming.

The sequenced material came from PBMCs. The origin of this receptor is a boy under 18 in good health and CMV-seronegative. The chain has TRBV9 and TRBJ2-6; 8 bases match TRBD2. This chain's CDR3 is CASSLGGGAGANVLTF. The CDR3 region has the DNA TGTGCCAGCAGCCTCGGGGGGGGCGCTGGGGCCAACGTCCTGACTTTC.